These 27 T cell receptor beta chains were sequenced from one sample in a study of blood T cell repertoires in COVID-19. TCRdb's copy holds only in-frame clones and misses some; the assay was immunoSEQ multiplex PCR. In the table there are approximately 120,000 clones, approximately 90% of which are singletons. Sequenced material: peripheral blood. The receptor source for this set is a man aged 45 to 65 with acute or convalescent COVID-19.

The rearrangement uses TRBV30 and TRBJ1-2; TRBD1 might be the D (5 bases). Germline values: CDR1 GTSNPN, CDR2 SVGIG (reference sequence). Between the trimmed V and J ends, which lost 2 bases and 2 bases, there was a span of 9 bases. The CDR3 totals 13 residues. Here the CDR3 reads CAWSFQGNYGYTF. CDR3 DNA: TGTGCCTGGAGTTTCCAGGGCAACTATGGCTACACCTTC. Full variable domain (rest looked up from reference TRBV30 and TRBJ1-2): SQTIHQWPATLVQPVGSPLSLECTVEGTSNPNLYWYRQAAGRGLQLLFYSVGIGQISSEVPQNLSASRPQDRQFILSSKKLLLSDSGFYLCAWSFQGNYGYTFGSGTRLTVV.

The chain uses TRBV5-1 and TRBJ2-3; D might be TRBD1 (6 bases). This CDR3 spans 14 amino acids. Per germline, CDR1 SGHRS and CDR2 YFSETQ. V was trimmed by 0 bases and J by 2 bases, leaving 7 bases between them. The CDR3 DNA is TGCGCCAGCAGCTTGGGGGACAACACAGATACGCAGTATTTT. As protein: CASSLGDNTDTQYF.

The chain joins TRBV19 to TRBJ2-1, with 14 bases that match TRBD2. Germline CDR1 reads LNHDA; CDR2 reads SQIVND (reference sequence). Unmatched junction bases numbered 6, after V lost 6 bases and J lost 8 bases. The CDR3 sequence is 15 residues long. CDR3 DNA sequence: TGTGCCAGTAGGGGACTAGCGGGAGAGCCTGATGAGCAGTTCTTC. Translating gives CASRGLAGEPDEQFF.

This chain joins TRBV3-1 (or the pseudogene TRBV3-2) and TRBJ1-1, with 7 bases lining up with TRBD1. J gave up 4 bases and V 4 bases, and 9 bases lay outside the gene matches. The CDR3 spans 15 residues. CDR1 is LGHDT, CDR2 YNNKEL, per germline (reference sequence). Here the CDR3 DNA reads TGTGCCAGCAGCCGCTCCATGACAGGGCTCACTGAAGCTTTCTTT. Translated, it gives CASSRSMTGLTEAFF.

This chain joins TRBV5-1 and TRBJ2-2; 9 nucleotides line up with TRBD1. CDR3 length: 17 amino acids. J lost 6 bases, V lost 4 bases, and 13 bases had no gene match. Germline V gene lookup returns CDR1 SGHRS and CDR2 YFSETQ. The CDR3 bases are TGCGCCAGCAGCGCATACGCCGGGACAGGGCTCGCCGGGGAGCTGTTTTTT. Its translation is CASSAYAGTGLAGELFF.

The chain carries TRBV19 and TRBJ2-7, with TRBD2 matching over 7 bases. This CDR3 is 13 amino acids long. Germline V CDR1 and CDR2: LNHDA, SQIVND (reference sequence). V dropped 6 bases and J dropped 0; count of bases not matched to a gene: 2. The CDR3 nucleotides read TGTGCCAGTAGCCGGACTAGCTCCTACGAGCAGTACTTC. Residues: CASSRTSSYEQYF.

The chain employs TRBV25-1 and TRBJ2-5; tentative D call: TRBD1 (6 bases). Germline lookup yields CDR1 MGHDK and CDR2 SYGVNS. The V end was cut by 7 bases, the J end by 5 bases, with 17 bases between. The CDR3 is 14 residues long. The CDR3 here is CASNALDRPETQYF. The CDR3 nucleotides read TGTGCCAGCAACGCCTTGGACAGACCGGAGACCCAGTACTTC.

As DNA, the CDR3 is TGTGCCAGCACCCCTAGTACCGCCACTGAAGCTTTCTTT. Protein: CASTPSTATEAFF. This chain joins TRBV11-3 and TRBJ1-1; D is uncertain. V gave up 7 bases and J gave up 4 bases, with 13 bases separating them. This CDR3 is 13 amino acids long. Germline V gene lookup returns CDR1 SGHNT and CDR2 YENEEA.

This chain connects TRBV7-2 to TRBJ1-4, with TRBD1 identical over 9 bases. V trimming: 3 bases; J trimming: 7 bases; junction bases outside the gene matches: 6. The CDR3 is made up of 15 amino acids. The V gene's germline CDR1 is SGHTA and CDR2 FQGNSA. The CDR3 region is CASSLSGTGSEKLFF. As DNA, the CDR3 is TGTGCCAGCAGCTTGTCCGGGACAGGGAGTGAAAAACTGTTTTTT.

CDR3 region: CASSPGLAGEYTQYF. CDR3 nucleotides: TGTGCCAGCAGCCCGGGACTAGCGGGAGAATATACGCAGTATTTT. The rearrangement uses TRBV5-4 and TRBJ2-3; 14 nucleotides line up with TRBD2. The length of the CDR3 is 15 residues. J was trimmed by 7 bases and V by 4 bases; bases with no gene match: 5. The germline gives CDR1 SGHNT, CDR2 YYREEE (reference sequence).

The CDR3 region is CASRSTGTGAYGYTF. CDR3 DNA sequence: TGTGCCAGCAGGTCAACCGGGACAGGTGCCTATGGCTACACCTTC. The chain joins TRBV27 to TRBJ1-2; 8 bases fit TRBD1. There are 15 residues in the CDR3. Trimming removed 6 bases from V and 4 bases from J; junction bases left unmatched: 10. Germline V gene sequence: CDR1 MNHEY, CDR2 SMNVEV (reference sequence).

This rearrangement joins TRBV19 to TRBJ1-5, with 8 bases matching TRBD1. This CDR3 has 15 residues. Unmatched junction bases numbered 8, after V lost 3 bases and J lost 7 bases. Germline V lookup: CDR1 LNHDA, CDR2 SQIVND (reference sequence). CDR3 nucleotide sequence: TGTGCCAGTAGTATCGGCAGGGGGCAGGGACAGCCCCAGCATTTT. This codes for CASSIGRGQGQPQHF.

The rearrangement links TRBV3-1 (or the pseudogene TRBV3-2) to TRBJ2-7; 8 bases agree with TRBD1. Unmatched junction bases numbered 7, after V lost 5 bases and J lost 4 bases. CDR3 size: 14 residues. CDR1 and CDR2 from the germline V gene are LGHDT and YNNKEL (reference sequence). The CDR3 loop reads CASSLDRDGYEQYF. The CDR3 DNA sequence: TGTGCCAGCAGCTTGGACAGGGACGGGTACGAGCAGTACTTC.

CDR3 region: CASSKGASGTPSYEQYF. The CDR3 nucleotides read TGTGCCAGCAGCAAAGGAGCTTCCGGTACCCCTTCCTACGAGCAGTACTTC. The chain has TRBV5-4 and TRBJ2-7; D unresolved. CDR1 and CDR2 from the germline V gene are SGHNT and YYREEE (reference sequence). The CDR3 is 17 residues long. V dropped 4 bases and J dropped 1 base, with 21 bases sitting between them. The whole variable domain, remainder taken from reference TRBV5-4 and TRBJ2-7, is ETGVTQSPTHLIKTRGQQVTLRCSSQSGHNTVSWYQQALGQGPQFIFQYYREEENGRGNFPPRFSGLQFPNYSSELNVNALELDDSALYLCASSKGASGTPSYEQYFGPGTRLTVT.

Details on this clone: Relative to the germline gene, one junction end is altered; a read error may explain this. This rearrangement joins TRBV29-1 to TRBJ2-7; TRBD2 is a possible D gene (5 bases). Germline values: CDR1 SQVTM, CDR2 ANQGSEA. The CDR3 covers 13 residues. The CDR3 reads CSGRSGSGYGQYF. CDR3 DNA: TGCAGCGGGCGGTCTGGGAGTGGGTACGGGCAGTACTTC.

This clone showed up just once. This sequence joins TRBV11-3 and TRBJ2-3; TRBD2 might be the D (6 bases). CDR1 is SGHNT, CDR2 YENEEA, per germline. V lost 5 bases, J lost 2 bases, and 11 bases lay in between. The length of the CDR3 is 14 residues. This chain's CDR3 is CASSLRDSTDTQYF. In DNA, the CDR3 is TGTGCCAGCAGCCTACGGGACTCCACAGATACGCAGTATTTT. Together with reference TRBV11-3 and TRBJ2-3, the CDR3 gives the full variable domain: EAGVVQSPRYKIIEKKQPVAFWCNPISGHNTLYWYLQNLGQGPELLIRYENEEAVDDSQLPKDRFSAERLKGVDSTLKIQPAELGDSAVYLCASSLRDSTDTQYFGPGTRLTVL.

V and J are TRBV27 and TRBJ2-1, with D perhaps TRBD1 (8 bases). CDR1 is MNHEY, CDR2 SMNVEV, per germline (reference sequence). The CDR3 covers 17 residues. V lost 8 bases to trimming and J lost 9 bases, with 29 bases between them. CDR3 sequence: CASRPTGGGSQSGEQFF. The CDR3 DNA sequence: TGTGCCAGCCGGCCTACAGGGGGAGGGTCCCAGAGCGGTGAGCAGTTCTTC.

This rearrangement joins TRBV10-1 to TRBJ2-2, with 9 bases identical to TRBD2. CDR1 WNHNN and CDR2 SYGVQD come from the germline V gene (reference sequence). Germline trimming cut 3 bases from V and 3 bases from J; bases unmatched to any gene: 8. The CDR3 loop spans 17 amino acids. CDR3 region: CASSELVAGEDTGELFF. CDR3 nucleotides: TGCGCCAGCAGTGAACTTGTAGCGGGAGAGGACACCGGGGAGCTGTTTTTT.

CDR3 DNA: TGCGCCAGCAGCGTCTTACCGACAGGGAGCTCCTACAATGAGCAGTTCTTC. Translation gives CASSVLPTGSSYNEQFF. The gene calls are TRBV5-1 and TRBJ2-1; 7 positions agree with TRBD1. The ends lost 4 bases at V and 0 bases at J; junction bases unmatched: 10. The CDR3 covers 17 residues. Germline lookup yields CDR1 SGHRS and CDR2 YFSETQ.

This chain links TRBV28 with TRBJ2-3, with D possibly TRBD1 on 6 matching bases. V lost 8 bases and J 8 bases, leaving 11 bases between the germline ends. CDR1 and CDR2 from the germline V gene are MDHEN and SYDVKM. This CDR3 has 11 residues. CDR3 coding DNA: TGTGCCAGCCTAGGGGGTAGTACGCAGTATTTT. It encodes CASLGGSTQYF. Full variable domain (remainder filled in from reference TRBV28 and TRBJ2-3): DVKVTQSSRYLVKRTGEKVFLECVQDMDHENMFWYRQDPGLGLRLIYFSYDVKMKEKGDIPEGYSVSREKKERFSLILESASTNQTSMYLCASLGGSTQYFGPGTRLTVL.

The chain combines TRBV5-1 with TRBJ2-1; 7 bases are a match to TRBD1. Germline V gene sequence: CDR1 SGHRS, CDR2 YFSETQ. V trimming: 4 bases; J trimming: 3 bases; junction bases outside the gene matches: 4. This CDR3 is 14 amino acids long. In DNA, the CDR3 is TGCGCCAGCAGCCGGACAGGAGACTACAATGAGCAGTTCTTC. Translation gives CASSRTGDYNEQFF. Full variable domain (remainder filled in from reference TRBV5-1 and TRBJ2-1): KAGVTQTPRYLIKTRGQQVTLSCSPISGHRSVSWYQQTPGQGLQFLFEYFSETQRNKGNFPGRFSGRQFSNSRSEMNVSTLELGDSALYLCASSRTGDYNEQFFGPGTRLTVL.

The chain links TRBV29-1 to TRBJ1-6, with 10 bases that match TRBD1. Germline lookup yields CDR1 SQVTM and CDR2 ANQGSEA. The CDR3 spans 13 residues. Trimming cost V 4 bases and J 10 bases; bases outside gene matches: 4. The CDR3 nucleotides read TGCAGCGTTGGGGACAGGGGTGGATCACCCCTCCACTTT. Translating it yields CSVGDRGGSPLHF.

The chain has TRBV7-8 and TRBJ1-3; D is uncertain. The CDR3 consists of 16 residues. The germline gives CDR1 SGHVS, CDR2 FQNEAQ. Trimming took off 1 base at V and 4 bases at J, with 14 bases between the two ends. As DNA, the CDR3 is TGTGCCAGCAGCTTAGGCCCGACAACGGCGGGAAACACCATATATTTT. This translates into CASSLGPTTAGNTIYF. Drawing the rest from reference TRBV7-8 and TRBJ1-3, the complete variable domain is GAGVSQSPRYKVAKRGQDVALRCDPISGHVSLFWYQQALGQGPEFLTYFQNEAQLDKSGLPSDRFFAERPEGSVSTLKIQRTQQEDSAVYLCASSLGPTTAGNTIYFGEGSWLTVV.

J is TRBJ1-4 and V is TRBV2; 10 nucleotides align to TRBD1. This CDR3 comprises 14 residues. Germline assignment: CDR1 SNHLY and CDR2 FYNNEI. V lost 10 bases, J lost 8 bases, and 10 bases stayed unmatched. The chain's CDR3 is CATLATGGGEKLFF. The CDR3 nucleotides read TGTGCCACATTGGCGACAGGGGGCGGAGAAAAACTGTTTTTT.

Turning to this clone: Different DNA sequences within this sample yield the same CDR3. The CDR3 loop reads CASSQKGVSETQYF. The CDR3 region has the DNA TGCGCCAGCAGCCAAAAGGGGGTTTCCGAGACCCAGTACTTC. This chain joins TRBV4-1 and TRBJ2-5; the D gene is possibly TRBD1 (6 bases). V dropped 2 bases and J dropped 5 bases, with 12 bases sitting between them. Germline V gene sequence: CDR1 MGHRA, CDR2 YSYEKL. This CDR3 is built from 14 residues.

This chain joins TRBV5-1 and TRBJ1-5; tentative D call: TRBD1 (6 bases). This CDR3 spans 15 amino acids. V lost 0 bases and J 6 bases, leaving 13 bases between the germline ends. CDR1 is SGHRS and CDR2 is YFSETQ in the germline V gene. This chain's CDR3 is CASSLVGGWSQPQHF. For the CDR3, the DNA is TGCGCCAGCAGCTTGGTAGGGGGTTGGAGTCAGCCCCAGCATTTT.

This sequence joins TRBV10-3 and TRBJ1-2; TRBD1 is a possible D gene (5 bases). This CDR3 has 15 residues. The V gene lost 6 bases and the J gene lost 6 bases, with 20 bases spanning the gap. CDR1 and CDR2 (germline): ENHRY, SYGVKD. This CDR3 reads CAISETAGKSDGYTF. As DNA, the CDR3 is TGTGCCATCAGCGAGACGGCAGGGAAAAGTGATGGCTACACCTTC.